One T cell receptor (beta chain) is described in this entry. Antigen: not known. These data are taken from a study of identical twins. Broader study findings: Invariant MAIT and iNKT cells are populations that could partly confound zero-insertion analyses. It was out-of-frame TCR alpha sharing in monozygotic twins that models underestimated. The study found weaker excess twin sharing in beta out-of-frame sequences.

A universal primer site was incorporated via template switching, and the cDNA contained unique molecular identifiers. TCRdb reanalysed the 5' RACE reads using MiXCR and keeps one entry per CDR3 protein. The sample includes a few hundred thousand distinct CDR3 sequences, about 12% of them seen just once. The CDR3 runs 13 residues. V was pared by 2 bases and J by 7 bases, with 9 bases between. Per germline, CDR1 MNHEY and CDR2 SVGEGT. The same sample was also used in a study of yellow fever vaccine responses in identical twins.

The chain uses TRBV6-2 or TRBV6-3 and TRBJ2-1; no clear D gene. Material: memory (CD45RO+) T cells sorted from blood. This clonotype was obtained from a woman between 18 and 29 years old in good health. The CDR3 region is CASSYRVENEQFF. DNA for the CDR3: TGTGCCAGCAGTTACCGTGTGGAAAATGAGCAGTTCTTC.